Below, 13 T cell receptor beta chains from the same sample are listed, as sequenced in a study of blood T cells in healthy people across ages. PCR was performed a second time for about 7 to 11 cycles using a sample-barcoded 5' primer and a J-beta primer mix. One entry per CDR3 protein, called by TCRdb with MiXCR from the 5' RACE reads. In the table there are about 640,000 distinct CDR3 sequences, 25% to 30% of which are singletons. The specimen was blood. These receptors all stem from a woman older than 75 in good health.

This chain uses TRBV9 with TRBJ2-3, with a tentative D call TRBD2 (6 bases). The CDR3 loop spans 14 amino acids. Per the germline V gene, CDR1 is SGDLS and CDR2 is YYNGEE. The V end was cut by 3 bases, the J end by 6 bases, with 14 bases between. DNA of the CDR3: TGTGCCAGCAGCGCCTCGGGAGCTCTTGATACGCAGTATTTT. Translated: CASSASGALDTQYF.

This clonotype was counted at least ten times. The chain recombines TRBV20-1 with TRBJ2-1, with no clear D. Trimming removed 6 bases at V and 3 bases at J, with 6 bases between. This CDR3 spans 11 amino acids. CDR1 DFQATT and CDR2 SNEGSKA come from the germline V gene (reference sequence). This CDR3 reads CSANDYNEQFF. The CDR3 DNA follows: TGCAGTGCCAATGACTACAATGAGCAGTTCTTC.

This clonotype has at least ten counts. CDR3 loop: CASSQGEGEGDTQYF. CDR3 in DNA: TGCGCCAGCAGCCAAGGGGAGGGGGAGGGAGATACGCAGTATTTT. The chain is built from TRBV4-3 and TRBJ2-3, with D possibly TRBD2 on 7 matching bases. This CDR3 contains 15 residues. Germline V CDR1 and CDR2: LGHNA, YSLEER. With 1 base removed from V and 5 bases from J, the gap between germline ends came to 13 bases.

This clonotype was seen more than once but under ten times. The chain joins TRBV21-1 to TRBJ1-1. TRBV21-1 is a pseudogene segment. CDR3 size: 15 residues. Here the CDR3 DNA reads TGTGCCAGCAGCGGTTCAAGGAGGGGGAACACTGAAGCTTTCTTT. It is translated as CASSGSRRGNTEAFF.

The chain carries TRBV19 and TRBJ1-1; no clear D gene. The V end lost 3 bases, the J end lost 2 bases, and 7 bases lay between the germline ends. CDR3 length: 13 amino acids. The germline CDR1 and CDR2 sequences are LNHDA and SQIVND (reference sequence). CDR3 sequence reads: CASSIKGNTEAFF. The CDR3 region has the DNA TGTGCCAGTAGTATCAAGGGAAACACTGAAGCTTTCTTT.

This clonotype was found many times. V gene TRBV29-1 combines with J gene TRBJ2-7, with D possibly being TRBD1 or TRBD2 (6 bases each). Germline CDR1 is SQVTM and CDR2 is ANQGSEA. The CDR3 is 15 amino acids. V lost 6 bases, J lost 0 bases, and 18 bases lay in between. CDR3 sequence: CSVVLGGLTSYEQYF. CDR3 DNA sequence: TGCAGCGTAGTACTGGGGGGCCTTACCTCCTACGAGCAGTACTTC.

In this sample, this clonotype turned up many times. A read error may be the cause here, since a much bigger clone is one base away. The J gene is TRBJ2-5, the V gene TRBV27; unclear D gene. V shed 3 bases and J shed 0 bases, with 2 bases lying between them. The germline gives CDR1 MNHEY, CDR2 SMNVEV (reference sequence). The CDR3 loop spans 12 amino acids. Here the CDR3 DNA reads TGTGCCAGCAGTTTTAACCAAGAGACCCAGTACTTC. Protein: CASSFNQETQYF.

The chain joins TRBV28 to TRBJ1-1, with D unresolved. Trimming removed 5 bases at V and 6 bases at J, with 13 bases between. The CDR3 is 13 amino acids. Germline CDR1 is MDHEN and CDR2 is SYDVKM. The CDR3: CASSLPGRAEAFF. CDR3 DNA: TGTGCCAGCAGTCTCCCGGGGAGGGCTGAAGCTTTCTTT.

This clonotype was detected only once. This sequence may be a read error, since a much larger clone differs from it by one base. The chain links TRBV20-1 to TRBJ2-1, with 14 nucleotides matching TRBD2. The CDR3 is 14 amino acids. Germline trimming cut 2 bases from V and 14 bases from J; bases unmatched to any gene: 8. The germline gives CDR1 DFQATT, CDR2 SNEGSKA (reference sequence). The chain's CDR3 is CSARRLAGGQGEFF. In nucleotides, the CDR3 is TGCAGTGCTAGAAGACTAGCGGGGGGGCAAGGGGAGTTCTTC.

This clonotype was found many times. This sequence joins TRBV7-6 and TRBJ2-1, with D tentatively TRBD2 (6 bases). Germline V gives CDR1 SGHVS, CDR2 FNYEAQ. Trimming left V 1 base short and J 5 bases short, with 9 bases between. This CDR3 contains 14 residues. The CDR3 is CASSLGERDNEQFF. The CDR3 nucleotides are TGTGCCAGCAGCTTAGGAGAGCGGGACAATGAGCAGTTCTTC.

This clonotype was seen more than once but under ten times. The genes are TRBV12-3 or TRBV12-4 and TRBJ1-1; D remains unclear. V was trimmed by 3 bases and J by 2 bases, leaving 16 bases between them. The CDR3 length is 16 residues. The CDR3 loop reads CASSFRVRTKNTEAFF. CDR3 nucleotides: TGTGCCAGCAGTTTCCGAGTTCGTACGAAAAACACTGAAGCTTTCTTT.

This rearrangement joins TRBV6-5 to TRBJ2-7; 9 nucleotides line up with TRBD1. The CDR3 runs 18 residues. The germline gives CDR1 MNHEY, CDR2 SVGAGI. V lost 0 bases and J lost 4; bases outside the gene matches: 13. The CDR3 coding sequence is TGTGCCAGCAGTTACTCAGCCTTTCGGGACAGGGCTTCTTACGAGCAGTACTTC. Its translation: CASSYSAFRDRASYEQYF.

The rearrangement links TRBV7-9 to TRBJ1-2, with D maybe TRBD1 (6 bases). The V and J ends lost 0 bases and 2 bases respectively, with 13 bases between them. Per the germline V gene, CDR1 is SEHNR and CDR2 is FQNEAQ (reference sequence). This CDR3 spans 16 amino acids. CDR3: CASSLALIGGNYGYTF. CDR3 DNA sequence: TGTGCCAGCAGCTTAGCGTTGATAGGGGGAAACTATGGCTACACCTTC.